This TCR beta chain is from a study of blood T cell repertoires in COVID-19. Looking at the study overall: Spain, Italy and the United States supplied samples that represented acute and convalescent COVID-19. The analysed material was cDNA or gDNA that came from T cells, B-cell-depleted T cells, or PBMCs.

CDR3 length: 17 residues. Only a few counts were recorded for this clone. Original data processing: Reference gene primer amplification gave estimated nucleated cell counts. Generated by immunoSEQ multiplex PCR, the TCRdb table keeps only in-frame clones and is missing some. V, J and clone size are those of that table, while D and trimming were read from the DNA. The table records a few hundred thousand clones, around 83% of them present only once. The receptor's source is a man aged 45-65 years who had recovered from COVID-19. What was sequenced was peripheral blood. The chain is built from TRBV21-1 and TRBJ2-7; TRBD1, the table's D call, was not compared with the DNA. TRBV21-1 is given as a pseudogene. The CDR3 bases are TGTGCCAGCAGCAAAAGGGTCAGGGCTCCCCTTGAGTACGAGCAGTACTTC. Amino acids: CASSKRVRAPLEYEQYF.